These T cell receptor beta chains were read from a single sample in a study of OX40 agonist ivuxolimab in advanced cancers. Profiling relied on immunoSEQ multiplex PCR, and the TCRdb table lists in-frame clones only, not all of them. Of 80,000 or so clones in the sample, 80% to 95% are singletons; the top ten hold approximately 2%. The sample was CD4+ or CD8+ T cells sorted from blood, taken in a trial of the OX40 agonist ivuxolimab. Receptor source: an adult with an advanced solid tumor such as melanoma, head and neck, liver or kidney cancer. Both conserved end residues are part of each CDR3.

v_call cdr3_aa
TRBV18 CASSRTDRNTEAFF
TRBV27 CASSWRQGAGELDGYTF
TRBV7-2 CASSAPGLAGVNEQFF
TRBV7-2 CASSFQGASYNEQFF
TRBV7-2 CASSLAIRGTEAFF
TRBV7-7 CASSFGLANTGELFF
TRBV6-1 CASALAGNTIYF
TRBV21-1 CASSTAPNRGNTIYF
TRBV7-2 CASSLELSGLASLGTQYF
TRBV7-8 CASSLAGFSGVDEQFF
TRBV6-4 CASSEEIAGYNEQFF
TRBV28 CASSFLPAGAVELFF
TRBV9 CASSPSTDTQYF
TRBV30 CAWSVTNPFYRSVLRNTEAFF
TRBV19 CASGGDPFQPQHF
TRBV11-3 CASSLDDRNTEAFF
TRBV7-9 CASIDREAFF
TRBV15 CATSRSEGGYNEQFF
TRBV19 CASSIGGVEGQETQYF
TRBV7-9 CASSTGQTNTQYF
TRBV19 CASSMRGSSYEQYF
TRBV18 CASSPNSRAYSYEQYF
TRBV25-1 CASSEGGGAKYEQYF
TRBV28 CASRTRSRRHEQFF
TRBV25-1 CASRTGGGGYTF
TRBV29-1 CSVAPGSRGETQYF
TRBV19 CASSTDRAYGYTF
TRBV30 CAWRESYNSPLHF
TRBV11-3 CASSLTGLLSYEQYF
TRBV18 CASSLAGTRPNEQFF
TRBV11-3 CASSFTGGGYTF
TRBV5-5 CASSYLQGGTEAFF
TRBV29-1 CSSAMGQGVFF
TRBV5-1 CASSLGQGLRGDSPLHF
TRBV19 CASSPLAGRQETQYF
TRBV15 CATSRGVGGPRTEAFF
TRBV10-3 CAIKSAGSGNTIYF
TRBV6-5 CAIGLVINEQYF
TRBV18 CASSPLTSRYAEQYF
TRBV11-2 CASRPGQGYEQYF
TRBV6-5 CASSPRPGGTQYF
TRBV7-6 CASSPRALAATDTQYF
TRBV4-2 CASSQVRQIGAGGRDYEQYF
TRBV29-1 CSVDLGQQETQYF
TRBV7-3 CASSLTRGVVADTQYF